The clone carrying this T cell receptor beta chain was seen more than once but under ten times. This record comes from a study of blood T cell repertoires in COVID-19. On the study more broadly: The analysed material was cDNA or gDNA that came from T cells, B-cell-depleted T cells, or PBMCs.

In the source study's methods: Amplification from reference gene primers served as the basis for estimated nucleated cell counts. Method: immunoSEQ multiplex PCR; TCRdb's copy keeps in-frame clones and lacks some. That table supplies the V and J calls and clone size; D and trimming were determined from the DNA. Of fewer than 250,000 clones listed, less than 85% are singletons. This clonotype originated in a woman aged 45 to 65 with acute or convalescent COVID-19. Sequenced: peripheral blood.

CDR3 residues: CASSARLGQVTDTQYF. CDR3 nucleotides: TGTGCCAGCAGCGCCCGCCTTGGACAGGTCACAGATACGCAGTATTTT. The gene calls are TRBV5-6 and TRBJ2-3, with TRBD1 identical over 7 bases. The CDR3 sequence is 16 residues long. CDR1 is SGHDT, CDR2 YYEEEE, per germline. The V and J ends lost 4 bases and 2 bases, in that order; junction bases with no gene match: 10.